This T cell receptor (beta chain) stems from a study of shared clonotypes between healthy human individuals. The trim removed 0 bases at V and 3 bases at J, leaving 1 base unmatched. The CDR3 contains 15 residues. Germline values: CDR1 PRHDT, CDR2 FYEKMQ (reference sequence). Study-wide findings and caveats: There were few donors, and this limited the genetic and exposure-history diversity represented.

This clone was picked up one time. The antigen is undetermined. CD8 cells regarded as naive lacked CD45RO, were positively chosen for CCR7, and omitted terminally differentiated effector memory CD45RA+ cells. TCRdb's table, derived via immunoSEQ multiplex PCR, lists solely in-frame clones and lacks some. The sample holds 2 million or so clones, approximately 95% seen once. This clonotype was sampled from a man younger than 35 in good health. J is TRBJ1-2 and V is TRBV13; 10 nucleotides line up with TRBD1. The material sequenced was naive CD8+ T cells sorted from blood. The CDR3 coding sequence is TGTGCCAGCAGCTTAGGGGGACAGGGGCACTATGGCTACACCTTC. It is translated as CASSLGGQGHYGYTF.